Listed here is a single TCR beta chain. The antigen is undetermined. Depths of 1 in 200,000 to 1 in 1 million T cells were the sequencing target. Sequenced by immunoSEQ multiplex PCR; TCRdb stores in-frame clones only, minus some. In the table there are approximately 210,000 clones, 72% of which are singletons. The sample belongs to a study of cytotoxic CD8 clonotypes in ibrutinib-treated CLL. V gave up 1 base and J gave up 6 bases; unmatched junction bases: 9. Germline-derived CDR1 and CDR2 are MGHRA and YSYEKL. The CDR3 has 15 residues. Findings and limits, study-wide: Sampling time points were not equivalent between sustained-remission and progressing patients.

The sequence was collected from a human donor with chronic lymphocytic leukemia. The J gene is TRBJ2-7, the V gene TRBV4-1; TRBD2 matches at 7 bases. Sequencing was performed on PBMCs, taken after 24 months of ibrutinib treatment. In DNA form, the CDR3 reads TGCGCCAGCAGCCAAGTGGCTAGCGGTGAGGTCGAGCAGTACTTC. This gives the protein CASSQVASGEVEQYF.